What follows describes a single TCR beta chain. Its antigen is currently unknown. MiXCR, applied by TCRdb to the reads, yields one record per CDR3 protein. This repertoire shows about 260,000 distinct CDR3 sequences, around 13% found once; its top ten account for 7.5% to 10%. The V segment lost 5 bases and the J segment 2 bases; nucleotides outside the gene matches: 4. This CDR3 has 14 amino acids. Germline loops: CDR1 SQVTM, CDR2 ANQGSEA. These data belong to a study of T cell repertoires in cytomegalovirus infection. Study findings and constraints: Dominating the ex vivo response were HLA-C-restricted CMV-specific TCR beta clonotypes.

The sample was PBMCs. The rearrangement links TRBV29-1 to TRBJ2-5, with 11 bases aligning to TRBD1. The source is a human donor in good health (CMV status not recorded). Some clones in this sample may be carry-over from other donors' samples. CDR3 DNA: TGCAGCGTTCGGACAGGGGGCTATCAAGAGACCCAGTACTTC. Amino acids: CSVRTGGYQETQYF.